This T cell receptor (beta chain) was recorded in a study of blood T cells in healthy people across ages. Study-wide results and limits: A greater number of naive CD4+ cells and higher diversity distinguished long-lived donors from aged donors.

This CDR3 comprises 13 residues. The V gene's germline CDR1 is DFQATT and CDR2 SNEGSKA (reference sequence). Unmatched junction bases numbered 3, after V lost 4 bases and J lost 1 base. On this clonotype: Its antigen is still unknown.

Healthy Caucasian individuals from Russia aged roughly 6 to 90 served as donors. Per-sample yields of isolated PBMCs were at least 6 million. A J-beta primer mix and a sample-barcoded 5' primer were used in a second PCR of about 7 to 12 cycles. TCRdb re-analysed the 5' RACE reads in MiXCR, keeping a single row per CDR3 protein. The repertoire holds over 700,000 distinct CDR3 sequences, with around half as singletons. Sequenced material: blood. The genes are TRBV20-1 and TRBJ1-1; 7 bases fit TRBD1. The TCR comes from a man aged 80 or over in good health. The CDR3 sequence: CSATTGWNTEAFF. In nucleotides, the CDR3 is TGCAGTGCTACGACAGGGTGGAACACTGAAGCTTTCTTT.